This T cell receptor beta chain was captured by sequencing in a study of CD8+CD57+ T cells in acquired aplastic anemia. The overall study: The average for DNA from sorted CD4+ and CD8+ cells was roughly 3 ug.

Genomic DNA, the template, was used for profiling of the TCR beta VDJ and CDR3. One entry per CDR3 protein results from TCRdb running MiXCR on the reads. Among about 210,000 distinct CDR3 sequences listed, 34% were seen once. Per germline, CDR1 SQVTM and CDR2 ANQGSEA. The CDR3 extends over 15 amino acids. Trimming pared 3 bases from V and 6 bases from J, leaving 20 bases between. Study results and caveats: A set of twenty-nine CD8+ CDR3 sequences was shared between patients and controls, and these sequences appeared highly expressed in patients.

Comment on this clonotype: Its antigen is not identified.

This clonotype was sampled from a human donor in good health, serving as a control. The sequenced sample consisted of sorted CD4+, CD8+, or CD8+CD57+ T cells (not recorded which) from PBMCs. The chain combines TRBV29-1 with TRBJ1-2, with TRBD1 as a possible D gene (6 bases). DNA of the CDR3: TGCAGCGTTGAGTCGCCCTCGACAGGAGTGGATGGCTACACCTTC. Its protein product is CSVESPSTGVDGYTF.